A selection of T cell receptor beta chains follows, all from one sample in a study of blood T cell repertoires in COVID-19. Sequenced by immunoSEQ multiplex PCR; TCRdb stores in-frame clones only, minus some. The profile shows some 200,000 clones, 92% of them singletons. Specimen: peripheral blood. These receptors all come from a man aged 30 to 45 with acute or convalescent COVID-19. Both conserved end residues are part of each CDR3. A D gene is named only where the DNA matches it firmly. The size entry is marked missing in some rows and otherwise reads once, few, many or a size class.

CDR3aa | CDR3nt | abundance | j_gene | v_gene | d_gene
CASSQQVFYGYTF | TGTGCCAGCAGTCAACAAGTTTTCTATGGCTACACCTTC | . | TRBJ1-2 | TRBV28 | .
CASRIRGRNTEAFF | TGTGCCAGTAGAATCAGGGGCAGGAACACTGAAGCTTTCTTT | . | TRBJ1-1 | TRBV19 | .
CASSPQFGGPYEQYF | TGTGCCAGCAGCCCCCAATTTGGAGGCCCCTACGAGCAGTACTTC | . | TRBJ2-7 | TRBV3-1/TRBV3-2 | .
CASSTDRVSLAGRQQYF | TGTGCCAGCAGCACCGATCGGGTTTCGCTAGCGGGGAGGCAGCAGTACTTC | . | TRBJ2-7 | TRBV7-3 | TRBD2
CASSWGRTGPREQYF | TGTGCCAGCAGTTGGGGGAGAACAGGGCCGAGGGAGCAGTACTTC | . | TRBJ2-7 | TRBV6-2/TRBV6-3 | .
CASSPDRAETQYF | TGTGCCAGCTCCCCTGACAGGGCGGAGACCCAGTACTTC | . | TRBJ2-5 | TRBV18 | TRBD1
CATSKGGGTAGNTIYF | TGTGCCACCAGCAAGGGAGGAGGGACGGCAGGAAACACCATATATTTT | . | TRBJ1-3 | TRBV15 | .
CASSLVLNTEAFF | TGTGCCAGCAGCCTCGTCCTTAACACTGAAGCTTTCTTT | once | TRBJ1-1 | TRBV14 | .
CASSRDRRETQYF | TGCGCCAGCAGCCGCGACAGGCGGGAGACCCAGTACTTC | . | TRBJ2-5 | TRBV5-1 | .
CATSDSYSNQPQHF | TGTGCCACCAGCGACAGCTATAGCAATCAGCCCCAGCATTTT | . | TRBJ1-5 | TRBV15 | .
CASSRVGKQPQHF | TGTGCCAGCAGCAGGGTGGGTAAGCAGCCCCAGCATTTT | . | TRBJ1-5 | TRBV6-5 | .
CASRSPWSHTEAFF | TGTGCCAGCAGGTCCCCGTGGAGTCACACTGAAGCTTTCTTT | . | TRBJ1-1 | TRBV27 | .
CASSTSGINTEAFF | TGTGCCAGTAGTACTAGCGGAATCAACACTGAAGCTTTCTTT | . | TRBJ1-1 | TRBV19 | .
CASKLDIIEQYF | TGTGCCAGCAAACTGGACATAATCGAGCAGTACTTC | once | TRBJ2-7 | TRBV6-5 | .
CASSAGTDTQYF | TGTGCCAGCAGCGCTGGCACAGATACGCAGTATTTT | . | TRBJ2-3 | TRBV9 | .
CASSLDMDSQGGTEAFF | TGTGCCAGCAGCTTGGATATGGACAGTCAGGGTGGCACTGAAGCTTTCTTT | . | TRBJ1-1 | TRBV5-5 | .
CASSQGLWGPEGQPQHF | TGTGCCAGCAGCCAAGGCTTGTGGGGCCCGGAAGGACAGCCCCAGCATTTT | . | TRBJ1-5 | TRBV3-1/TRBV3-2 | .
CASSLQGNTEAFF | TGTGCCAGTAGTTTACAGGGTAACACTGAAGCTTTCTTT | few | TRBJ1-1 | TRBV19 | .
CASSHRGLSYNEQFF | TGTGCCAGTAGCCACAGGGGGCTCTCCTACAATGAGCAGTTCTTC | . | TRBJ2-1 | TRBV19 | TRBD1
CASSRTASSTGELFF | TGTGCCAGCAGCAGAACCGCCTCTAGCACCGGGGAGCTGTTTTTT | . | TRBJ2-2 | TRBV3-1/TRBV3-2 | .
CASSFLNTGELFF | TGTGCCAGCAGCTTCCTTAACACCGGGGAGCTGTTTTTT | . | TRBJ2-2 | TRBV7-9 | .
CASSLPNTEAFF | TGTGCCAGCAGCCTACCTAACACTGAAGCTTTCTTT | . | TRBJ1-1 | TRBV6-6 | .
CAVQDTLFNQPQHF | TGTGCCGTACAAGACACCCTATTCAATCAGCCCCAGCATTTT | . | TRBJ1-5 | TRBV28 | .
CASKGANTGELFF | TGTGCCAGCAAGGGGGCGAACACCGGGGAGCTGTTTTTT | once | TRBJ2-2 | TRBV12-3/TRBV12-4 | .
CASSLTGYNEQFF | TGCGCCAGCAGCCTGACAGGCTACAATGAGCAGTTCTTC | once | TRBJ2-1 | TRBV5-1 | .
CARAGETQYF | TGTGCCAGGGCGGGGGAGACCCAGTACTTC | . | TRBJ2-5 | TRBV6-8 | .
CASSQLVAGGPFHEQYF | TGCGCCAGCAGCCAACTCGTAGCGGGAGGGCCTTTCCACGAGCAGTACTTC | . | TRBJ2-7 | TRBV4-1 | TRBD2
CASSPQGLSTDTQYF | TGTGCCAGCAGCCCCCAGGGTCTCAGCACAGATACGCAGTATTTT | . | TRBJ2-3 | TRBV11-3 | .
CASILTGPTGELFF | TGTGCCAGCATATTGACAGGGCCCACCGGGGAGCTGTTTTTT | . | TRBJ2-2 | TRBV7-9 | TRBD1
CASSLLSGELFF | TGTGCCAGCAGTTTGTTGAGCGGGGAGCTGTTTTTT | few | TRBJ2-2 | TRBV28 | .
CASSLGRASQETQYF | TGTGCCAGCAGTTTGGGCAGGGCTTCTCAAGAGACCCAGTACTTC | . | TRBJ2-5 | TRBV27 | .
CASSVLPGQGFYEQYF | TGCGCCAGCAGTGTTTTACCGGGACAGGGCTTCTACGAGCAGTACTTC | . | TRBJ2-7 | TRBV10-2 | TRBD1
CASSLGAGQGAHGYTF | TGTGCCAGCAGCTTAGGTGCGGGACAGGGGGCGCATGGCTACACCTTC | once | TRBJ1-2 | TRBV7-9 | TRBD1
CASSHLLVSGSTGELFF | TGTGCCAGCAGCCACCTGCTCGTTAGCGGGAGTACCGGGGAGCTGTTTTTT | once | TRBJ2-2 | TRBV3-1/TRBV3-2 | TRBD2